The clone carrying this T cell receptor beta chain has only a few counts. Antigen specificity is unknown. The data are from a study of T cells in Graves' hyperthyroidism and ophthalmopathy. At the level of the study: Prior to any treatment, at the point of initial diagnosis, peripheral blood was collected.

Stable Graves' hyperthyroidism denoted no ophthalmopathy progression over 18 months. Lactation, pregnancy, other autoimmune disease or uncontrolled infection led to exclusion of patients. RNA transcripts provided the source from which TCR beta CDR3 regions were amplified. The TCR CDR3 was amplified in a first-round RT-PCR using the HTBI primer set. TCRdb ran MiXCR on the multiplex PCR reads and lists one entry per CDR3 protein. The sample carries approximately 740,000 distinct CDR3 sequences, approximately 14% recorded once. Regarding the study as a whole: Blood also showed most of the thyroid clonotypes that were expanded above 0.001.

The V end lost 1 base, the J end lost 6 bases, and 8 bases lay between the germline ends. This CDR3 contains 14 residues. The V gene's germline CDR1 is SGHNT and CDR2 YYREEE (reference sequence). The source of this sequence is a woman under 30 with Graves' hyperthyroidism. V usage is TRBV5-4 and J usage is TRBJ1-6; D gene ambiguous. Sample: blood. The CDR3 sequence: CASSLSPTNSPLHF. CDR3 sequence (DNA): TGTGCCAGCAGCTTGTCGCCGACTAATTCACCCCTCCACTTT. The variable domain in full, completed from reference TRBV5-4 and TRBJ1-6, reads ETGVTQSPTHLIKTRGQQVTLRCSSQSGHNTVSWYQQALGQGPQFIFQYYREEENGRGNFPPRFSGLQFPNYSSELNVNALELDDSALYLCASSLSPTNSPLHFGNGTRLTVT.